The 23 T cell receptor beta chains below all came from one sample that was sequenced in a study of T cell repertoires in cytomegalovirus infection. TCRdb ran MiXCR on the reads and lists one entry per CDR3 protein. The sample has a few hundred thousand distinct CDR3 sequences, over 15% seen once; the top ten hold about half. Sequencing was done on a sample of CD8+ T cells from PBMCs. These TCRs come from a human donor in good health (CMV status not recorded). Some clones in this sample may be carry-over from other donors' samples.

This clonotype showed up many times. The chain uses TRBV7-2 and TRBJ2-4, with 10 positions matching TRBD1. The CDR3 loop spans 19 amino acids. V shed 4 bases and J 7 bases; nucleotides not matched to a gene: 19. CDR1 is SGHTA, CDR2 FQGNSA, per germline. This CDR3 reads CASSSPFPSGTGVWNIQYF. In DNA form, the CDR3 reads TGTGCCAGCAGCTCACCATTTCCTTCGGGGACAGGGGTCTGGAACATTCAGTACTTC.

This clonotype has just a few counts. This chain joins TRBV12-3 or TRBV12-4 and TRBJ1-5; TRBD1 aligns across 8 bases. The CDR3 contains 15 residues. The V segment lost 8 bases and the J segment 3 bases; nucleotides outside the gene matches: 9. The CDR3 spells CASGVGQGSNQPQHF. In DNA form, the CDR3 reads TGTGCCAGCGGAGTCGGACAGGGTTCCAATCAGCCCCAGCATTTT.

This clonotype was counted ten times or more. The CDR3 bases are TGTGCCAGCAGCTATCAACAGGGGGTCCCCTACGAGCAGTACTTC. Amino acid sequence: CASSYQQGVPYEQYF. The V and J genes are TRBV7-9 and TRBJ2-7, with 8 bases that match TRBD1. J was trimmed by 2 bases and V by 4 bases; bases with no gene match: 7. CDR1 and CDR2 from the germline V gene are SEHNR and FQNEAQ (reference sequence). The CDR3 has 15 amino acids.

CDR3 coding DNA: TGCAGTGCTAGAGACTGGGCGGGGTATGGCTACACCTTC. Residues: CSARDWAGYGYTF. This chain links TRBV20-1 with TRBJ1-2, with unresolved D. V lost 0 bases to trimming and J lost 5 bases, with 10 bases between them. Germline V gene lookup returns CDR1 DFQATT and CDR2 SNEGSKA (reference sequence). This CDR3 comprises 13 residues.

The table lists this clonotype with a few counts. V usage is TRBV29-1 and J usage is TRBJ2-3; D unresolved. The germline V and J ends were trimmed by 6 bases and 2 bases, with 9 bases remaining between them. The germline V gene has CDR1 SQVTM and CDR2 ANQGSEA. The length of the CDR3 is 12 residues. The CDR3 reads CSVKKYTDTQYF. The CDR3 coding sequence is TGCAGCGTGAAGAAGTACACAGATACGCAGTATTTT.

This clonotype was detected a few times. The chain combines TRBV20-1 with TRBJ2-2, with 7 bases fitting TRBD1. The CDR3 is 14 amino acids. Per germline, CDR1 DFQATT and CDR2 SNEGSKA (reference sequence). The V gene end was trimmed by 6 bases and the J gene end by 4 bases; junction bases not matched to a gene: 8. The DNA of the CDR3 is TGCAGTGCGCGCGACAGGGTTTCCACCGGGGAGCTGTTTTTT. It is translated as CSARDRVSTGELFF.

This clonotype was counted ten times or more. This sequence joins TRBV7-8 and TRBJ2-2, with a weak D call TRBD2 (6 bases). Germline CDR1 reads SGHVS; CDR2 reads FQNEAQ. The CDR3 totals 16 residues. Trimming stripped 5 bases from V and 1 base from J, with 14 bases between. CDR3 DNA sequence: TGTGCCAGCAGCCCCCTCGCGGGGATGAACACCGGGGAGCTGTTTTTT. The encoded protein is CASSPLAGMNTGELFF.

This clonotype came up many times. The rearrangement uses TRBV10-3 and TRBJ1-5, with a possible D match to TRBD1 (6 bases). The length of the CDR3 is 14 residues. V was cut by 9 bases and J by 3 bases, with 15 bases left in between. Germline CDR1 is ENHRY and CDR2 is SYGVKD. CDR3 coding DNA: TGTGCCATTGGGGTAGGGGGGAACAATCAGCCCCAGCATTTT. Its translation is CAIGVGGNNQPQHF.

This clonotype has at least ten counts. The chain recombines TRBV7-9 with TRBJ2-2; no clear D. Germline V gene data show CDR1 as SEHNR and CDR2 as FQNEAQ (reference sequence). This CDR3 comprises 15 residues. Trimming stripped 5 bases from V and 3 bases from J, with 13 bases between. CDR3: CASSGTNTYTGELFF. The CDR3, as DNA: TGTGCCAGCAGCGGAACCAATACATACACCGGGGAGCTGTTTTTT.

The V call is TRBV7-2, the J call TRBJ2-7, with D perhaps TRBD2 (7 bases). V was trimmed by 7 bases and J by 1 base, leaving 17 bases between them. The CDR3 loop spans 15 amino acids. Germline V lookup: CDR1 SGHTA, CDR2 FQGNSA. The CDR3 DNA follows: TGTGCCAGCAATCCCCGGGGGGCTAAATCCTACGAGCAGTACTTC. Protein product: CASNPRGAKSYEQYF.

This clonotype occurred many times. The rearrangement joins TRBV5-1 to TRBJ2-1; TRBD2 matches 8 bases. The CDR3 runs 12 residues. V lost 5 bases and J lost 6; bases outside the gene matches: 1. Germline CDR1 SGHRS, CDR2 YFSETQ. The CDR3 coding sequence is TGCGCCAGCAGAAGCGGGGGCAATGAGCAGTTCTTC. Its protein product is CASRSGGNEQFF.

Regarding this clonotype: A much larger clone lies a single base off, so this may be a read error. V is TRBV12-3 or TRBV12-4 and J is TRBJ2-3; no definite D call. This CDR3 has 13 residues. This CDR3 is CAISLVSTDTQYF. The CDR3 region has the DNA TGTGCCATCAGTTTAGTGAGCACAGATACGCAGTATTTT.

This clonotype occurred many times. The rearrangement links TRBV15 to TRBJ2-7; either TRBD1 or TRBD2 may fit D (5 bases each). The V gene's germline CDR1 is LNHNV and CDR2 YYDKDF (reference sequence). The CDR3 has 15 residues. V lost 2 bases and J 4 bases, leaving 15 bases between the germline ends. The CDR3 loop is CATSRSPPGRYEQYF. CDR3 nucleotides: TGTGCCACCAGCAGAAGTCCCCCAGGGAGATACGAGCAGTACTTC.

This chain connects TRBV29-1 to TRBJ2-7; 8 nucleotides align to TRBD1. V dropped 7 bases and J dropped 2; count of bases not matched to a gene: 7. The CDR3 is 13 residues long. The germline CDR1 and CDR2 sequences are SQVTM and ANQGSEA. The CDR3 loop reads CSGRGRGPYEQYF. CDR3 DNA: TGCAGCGGCCGTGGCAGGGGGCCCTACGAGCAGTACTTC.

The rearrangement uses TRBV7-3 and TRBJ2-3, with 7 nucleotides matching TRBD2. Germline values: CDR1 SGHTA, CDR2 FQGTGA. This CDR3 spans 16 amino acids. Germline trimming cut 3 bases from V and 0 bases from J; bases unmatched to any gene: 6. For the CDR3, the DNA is TGTGCCAGCAGCTTTTCCGTGGGGGGGAGCACAGATACGCAGTATTTT. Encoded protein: CASSFSVGGSTDTQYF.

The CDR3 here is CASSLDPPLRGPDTQYF. As DNA, the CDR3 is TGTGCCAGCTCACTCGATCCCCCCCTCAGGGGACCAGATACGCAGTATTTT. The chain links TRBV18 to TRBJ2-3; tentative D call: TRBD1 (6 bases). V gave up 4 bases and J gave up 4 bases, with 21 bases separating them. From germline, CDR1 is KGHSH and CDR2 LQKENI. The CDR3 is 17 residues long.

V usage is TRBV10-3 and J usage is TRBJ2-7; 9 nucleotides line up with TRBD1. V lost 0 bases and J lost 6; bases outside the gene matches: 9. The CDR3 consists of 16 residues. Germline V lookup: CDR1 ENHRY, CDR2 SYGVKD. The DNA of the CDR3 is TGTGCCATCAGTGAGTCCTGGACAGGGGAAACGTGCGAGCAGTACTTC. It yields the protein CAISESWTGETCEQYF.

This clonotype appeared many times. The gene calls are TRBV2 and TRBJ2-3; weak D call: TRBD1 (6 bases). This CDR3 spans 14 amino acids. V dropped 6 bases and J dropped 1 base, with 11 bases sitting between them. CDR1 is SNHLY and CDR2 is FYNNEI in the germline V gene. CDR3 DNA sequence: TGTGCCAGCAGCAGGACAGACCGCACAGATACGCAGTATTTT. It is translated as CASSRTDRTDTQYF. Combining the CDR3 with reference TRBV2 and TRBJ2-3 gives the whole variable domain EPEVTQTPSHQVTQMGQEVILRCVPISNHLYFYWYRQILGQKVEFLVSFYNNEISEKSEIFDDQFSVERPDGSNFTLKIRSTKLEDSAMYFCASSRTDRTDTQYFGPGTRLTVL.

The CDR3 loop is CATSRDEGALLYNEQFF. The CDR3 coding sequence is TGTGCCACCAGCAGAGATGAGGGGGCGTTACTGTACAATGAGCAGTTCTTC. The chain combines TRBV15 with TRBJ2-1; 7 positions agree with TRBD1. V lost 0 bases to trimming and J lost 4 bases; unmatched junction nucleotides: 9. There are 17 residues in the CDR3. The V gene's germline CDR1 is LNHNV and CDR2 YYDKDF (reference sequence).

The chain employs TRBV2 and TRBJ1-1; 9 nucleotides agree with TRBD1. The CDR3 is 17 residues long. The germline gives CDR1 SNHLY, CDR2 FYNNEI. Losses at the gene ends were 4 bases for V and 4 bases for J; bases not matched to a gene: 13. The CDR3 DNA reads TGTGCCAGCAGTGGGGGACAGGGAGTAGATTGGAGCACTGAAGCTTTCTTT. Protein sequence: CASSGGQGVDWSTEAFF.

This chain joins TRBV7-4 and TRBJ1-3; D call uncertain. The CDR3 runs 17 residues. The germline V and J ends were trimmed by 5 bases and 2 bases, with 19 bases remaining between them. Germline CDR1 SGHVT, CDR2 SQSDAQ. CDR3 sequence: CASSQTGLEGPGNTIYF. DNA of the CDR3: TGTGCCAGCAGCCAAACGGGCCTGGAAGGACCTGGAAACACCATATATTTT.

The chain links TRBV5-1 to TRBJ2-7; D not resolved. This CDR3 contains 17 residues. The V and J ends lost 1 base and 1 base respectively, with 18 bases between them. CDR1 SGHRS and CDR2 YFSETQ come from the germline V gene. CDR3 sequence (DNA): TGCGCCAGCAGCTTGCAACCAATTGACTTAATATCCTACGAGCAGTACTTC. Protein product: CASSLQPIDLISYEQYF.

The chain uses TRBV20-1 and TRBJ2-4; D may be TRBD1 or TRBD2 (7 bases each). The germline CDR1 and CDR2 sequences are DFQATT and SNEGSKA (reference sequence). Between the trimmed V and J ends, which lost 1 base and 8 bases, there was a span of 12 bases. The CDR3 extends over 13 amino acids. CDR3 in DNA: TGCAGTGCTAGAGGCCAGGGGGGGGACATTCAGTACTTC. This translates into CSARGQGGDIQYF.